Listed here are 8 T cell receptor beta chains from one sample, sequenced in a study of blood T cell repertoires in COVID-19. Some clones are missing from TCRdb's copy, which holds only in-frame ones; the method was immunoSEQ multiplex PCR. The sample records roughly 170,000 clones, around four fifths being singletons. Input material: PBMCs or T cells enriched from blood (not recorded which). All receptors come from a woman aged 45 to 65 in a cohort exposed to, infected with or recovered from COVID-19 (not recorded which).

As DNA, the CDR3 is TGTGCCAGCAGTTCAGACGGGACAGTTTATAGCACAGATACGCAGTATTTT. It translates to CASSSDGTVYSTDTQYF. The chain combines TRBV6-2 or TRBV6-3 with TRBJ2-3; 7 bases match TRBD1. Germline CDR1 reads MNHEY; CDR2 reads SVGEGT. V lost 4 bases and J lost 0; bases outside the gene matches: 10. The CDR3 length is 17 residues.

The chain combines TRBV5-6 with TRBJ1-2, with TRBD1 as a possible D gene (5 bases). Germline values: CDR1 SGHDT, CDR2 YYEEEE. This CDR3 is built from 15 residues. The germline V and J ends were trimmed by 4 bases and 5 bases, with 18 bases remaining between them. CDR3 protein: CASSPMGGVRYGYTF. The CDR3 DNA reads as TGTGCCAGCAGCCCCATGGGAGGGGTGAGGTATGGCTACACCTTC.

The chain recombines TRBV15 with TRBJ2-1; a possible D gene is TRBD1 (6 bases). This CDR3 contains 17 residues. Germline V gene lookup returns CDR1 LNHNV and CDR2 YYDKDF (reference sequence). V gave up 3 bases and J gave up 6 bases, with 21 bases separating them. As DNA, the CDR3 is TGTGCCACCAGCAGTGACCGGGACACTAATTGGGGCAATGAGCAGTTCTTC. It encodes CATSSDRDTNWGNEQFF.

There are a few counts of this clone. V and J are TRBV27 and TRBJ1-1, with D possibly TRBD1 on 6 matching bases. The germline V gene has CDR1 MNHEY and CDR2 SMNVEV (reference sequence). Trimming took off 7 bases at V and 8 bases at J, with 17 bases between the two ends. This CDR3 contains 13 residues. For the CDR3, the DNA is TGTGCCAGCATCCAAGGGGGTCGGGGAGAAGCTTTCTTT. It codes for CASIQGGRGEAFF.

CDR3 protein: CASSLGRGNEKLFF. In DNA form, the CDR3 reads TGTGCCAGCAGTTTGGGCAGGGGTAATGAAAAACTGTTTTTT. The chain recombines TRBV2 with TRBJ1-4, with D possibly matching TRBD1 (6 bases). Per germline, CDR1 SNHLY and CDR2 FYNNEI. Trimming stripped 5 bases from V and 4 bases from J, with 11 bases between. The CDR3 extends over 14 amino acids.

The chain employs TRBV16 and TRBJ1-1, with TRBD1 as a possible D gene (5 bases). The V end lost 2 bases, the J end lost 0 bases, and 13 bases lay between the germline ends. This CDR3 has 16 residues. Germline V CDR1 and CDR2: KGHSY, FQNENV. The CDR3: CASSQGEGIMNTEAFF. CDR3 DNA: TGTGCCAGCAGCCAAGGGGAGGGGATAATGAACACTGAAGCTTTCTTT.

This clone was seen a few times. The chain links TRBV2 to TRBJ1-3, with D unclear. CDR3 size: 18 residues. CDR1 and CDR2 from the germline V gene are SNHLY and FYNNEI. Trimming took 3 bases from V and 0 from J, leaving 18 bases between them. In nucleotides, the CDR3 is TGTGCCAGCAGTGATCAGGAAAAGTCCTCACGCTCTGGAAACACCATATATTTT. Amino acids: CASSDQEKSSRSGNTIYF.

The CDR3 spells CASSGMASSYNEQFF. In DNA form, the CDR3 reads TGTGCCAGCAGTGGGATGGCTAGCTCCTACAATGAGCAGTTCTTC. The chain joins TRBV2 to TRBJ2-1, with D unresolved. Trimming shortened V by 4 bases and J by 0 bases, and 10 bases separated the two germline ends. The V gene's germline CDR1 is SNHLY and CDR2 FYNNEI. The CDR3 length is 15 residues. Complete variable domain (other parts from reference TRBV2 and TRBJ2-1): EPEVTQTPSHQVTQMGQEVILRCVPISNHLYFYWYRQILGQKVEFLVSFYNNEISEKSEIFDDQFSVERPDGSNFTLKIRSTKLEDSAMYFCASSGMASSYNEQFFGPGTRLTVL.